The 25 T cell receptor beta chains in this list originate from one sample, sequenced in a study of T-cell reconstitution after alpha-beta-depleted transplantation in children. Unique molecular identifiers were built into the TCRbeta library. In TCRdb, the PCR reads were re-called with MiXCR into one record per CDR3 protein. The table lists around 300,000 distinct CDR3 sequences, 20% to 30% of them singletons. Sequencing was performed on PBMCs, mostly from graft donor cells, taken 180 days after TCRalphabeta/CD19-depleted stem cell transplant. The source is a male patient aged 10-17 years who had a stem cell transplant for acute lymphoblastic leukemia, so the T cells may come from the graft donor.

In its sample, this clonotype was seen a few times. V is TRBV12-3 or TRBV12-4 and J is TRBJ1-1; a possible D gene is TRBD1 (5 bases). Between the trimmed V and J ends, which lost 2 bases and 2 bases, there was a span of 12 bases. The CDR3 runs to 15 residues. This CDR3 is CASSLWGQQNTEAFF. CDR3 DNA: TGTGCCAGCAGTTTATGGGGCCAGCAAAACACTGAAGCTTTCTTT.

This clonotype was observed many times. The chain uses TRBV10-3 and TRBJ2-1; 9 nucleotides align to TRBD2. From germline, CDR1 is ENHRY and CDR2 SYGVKD. This CDR3 is built from 14 residues. Unmatched junction bases numbered 4, after V lost 5 bases and J lost 5 bases. The CDR3 DNA reads TGTGCCATCAGTTTACAGCGGGGGGACAATGAGCAGTTCTTC. Translated, it gives CAISLQRGDNEQFF.

The V call is TRBV20-1, the J call TRBJ1-5; D may be TRBD1 (5 bases). The CDR3 runs 13 residues. Germline V gives CDR1 DFQATT, CDR2 SNEGSKA (reference sequence). V was shortened by 4 bases and J by 7 bases, with 14 bases between the two germline ends. The CDR3 region is CSATWGVGQPQHF. The CDR3 bases are TGCAGTGCTACCTGGGGGGTGGGACAGCCCCAGCATTTT.

This clonotype has just a few counts. The chain joins TRBV20-1 to TRBJ2-1; 7 bases agree with TRBD2. With 3 bases clipped from V and 8 bases from J, the junction kept 7 bases outside the gene matches. The length of the CDR3 is 13 residues. The germline gives CDR1 DFQATT, CDR2 SNEGSKA (reference sequence). In DNA, the CDR3 is TGCAGTGCTAGGAGGGGCGGGAGCGATGAGCAGTTCTTC. Its translation is CSARRGGSDEQFF.

The V call is TRBV18, the J call TRBJ1-2, with D unresolved. The CDR3 runs to 13 residues. V gave up 2 bases and J gave up 2 bases, with 6 bases separating them. Germline-derived CDR1 and CDR2 are KGHSH and LQKENI. The CDR3 region is CASSPFENYGYTF. CDR3 nucleotide sequence: TGTGCCAGCTCACCATTTGAGAACTATGGCTACACCTTC.

This clonotype has only a few counts. The chain uses TRBV6-5 and TRBJ1-6; D unclear. The length of the CDR3 is 17 residues. Trimming left V 0 bases short and J 4 bases short, with 13 bases between. Germline V CDR1 and CDR2: MNHEY, SVGAGI. CDR3 sequence reads: CASSYSGRTRYNSPLHF. The CDR3, as DNA: TGTGCCAGCAGTTACTCTGGCAGGACTCGTTATAATTCACCCCTCCACTTT.

The chain uses TRBV7-8 and TRBJ2-3; D perhaps matches TRBD2 (6 bases). The length of the CDR3 is 16 residues. The V gene's germline CDR1 is SGHVS and CDR2 FQNEAQ. V lost 4 bases, J lost 1 base, and 15 bases lay in between. CDR3 in amino acids: CASSYWDSSGTDTQYF. DNA for the CDR3: TGTGCCAGCAGCTACTGGGACTCCAGCGGCACAGATACGCAGTATTTT.

The chain employs TRBV29-1 and TRBJ1-2, with D possibly matching TRBD1 (6 bases). The V end was cut by 8 bases, the J end by 4 bases, with 14 bases between. Germline CDR1 is SQVTM and CDR2 is ANQGSEA. The CDR3 sequence is 12 residues long. The CDR3 is CSFGGRGYGYTF. The CDR3 bases are TGCAGCTTCGGGGGGCGCGGCTATGGCTACACCTTC.

This clonotype was found a few times. The chain links TRBV5-1 to TRBJ2-3; maybe TRBD2 (6 bases). The CDR3 has 15 amino acids. Trimming cost V 1 base and J 0 bases, with 9 bases left between them. Germline CDR1 reads SGHRS; CDR2 reads YFSETQ. CDR3 nucleotide sequence: TGCGCCAGCAGCTTGAAAGGGACTAGCACAGATACGCAGTATTTT. Its protein product is CASSLKGTSTDTQYF.

This clonotype was recorded once. This chain links TRBV12-3 or TRBV12-4 with TRBJ1-3, with D perhaps TRBD1 (5 bases). V was cut by 4 bases and J by 0 bases, with 13 bases left in between. This CDR3 spans 16 amino acids. CDR3 coding DNA: TGTGCCAGCAGTTCAGGGACGGCCCGCTCTGGAAACACCATATATTTT. Translating gives CASSSGTARSGNTIYF.

V and J are TRBV6-2 or TRBV6-3 and TRBJ2-3; the D gene is possibly TRBD1 (5 bases). CDR1 and CDR2 (germline): MNHEY, SVGEGT. CDR3 length: 16 residues. Trimming cost V 2 bases and J 1 base, with 13 bases left between them. As DNA, the CDR3 is TGTGCCAGCAGTTACAGGTGGGGCTCCGGCACAGATACGCAGTATTTT. Translation: CASSYRWGSGTDTQYF.

This clonotype was picked up many times. The J gene is TRBJ1-1, the V gene TRBV4-2; a possible D gene is TRBD1 (6 bases). The germline V and J ends were trimmed by 0 bases and 3 bases, with 14 bases remaining between them. Germline CDR1 and CDR2: LGHNA and YNFKEQ. The CDR3 runs 16 residues. The CDR3 DNA follows: TGTGCCAGCAGCCAAGATGATGGCCAGGGGTACACTGAAGCTTTCTTT. Its protein is CASSQDDGQGYTEAFF.

The sample holds a few counts of this clonotype. The rearrangement joins TRBV20-1 to TRBJ1-5; D not certain. This CDR3 is built from 15 residues. V was shortened by 1 base and J by 4 bases, with 14 bases between the two germline ends. Germline V gene data show CDR1 as DFQATT and CDR2 as SNEGSKA (reference sequence). DNA of the CDR3: TGCAGTGCTAGAGCCCCGGACTTTTCTAATCAGCCCCAGCATTTT. This sequence encodes CSARAPDFSNQPQHF.

The rearrangement joins TRBV15 to TRBJ2-7, with 12 bases identical to TRBD2. CDR1 and CDR2 from the germline V gene are LNHNV and YYDKDF (reference sequence). The CDR3 has 16 amino acids. V shed 3 bases, J shed 1 base, and the junction held 4 bases outside the gene matches. CDR3 sequence reads: CATSREGLAGSYEQYF. CDR3 nucleotide sequence: TGTGCCACCAGCAGGGAGGGACTAGCGGGTTCCTACGAGCAGTACTTC. The variable domain in full, completed from reference TRBV15 and TRBJ2-7, reads DAMVIQNPRYQVTQFGKPVTLSCSQTLNHNVMYWYQQKSSQAPKLLFHYYDKDFNNEADTPDNFQSRRPNTSFCFLDIRSPGLGDTAMYLCATSREGLAGSYEQYFGPGTRLTVT.

This clonotype occurred a few times. This rearrangement joins TRBV29-1 to TRBJ2-1, with D perhaps matching TRBD1 or TRBD2 (7 bases each). CDR3 size: 13 residues. Germline V CDR1 and CDR2: SQVTM, ANQGSEA. The V gene lost 4 bases and the J gene lost 5 bases, with 12 bases spanning the gap. The CDR3 DNA is TGCAGCGTTGCCAGGGGGGGTAACAATGAGCAGTTCTTC. Its translation: CSVARGGNNEQFF.

This clonotype showed up many times. The rearrangement joins TRBV5-1 to TRBJ2-4; TRBD2 matches 10 bases. From germline, CDR1 is SGHRS and CDR2 YFSETQ. This CDR3 is built from 17 residues. Unmatched junction bases numbered 10, after V lost 1 base and J lost 6 bases. The CDR3 spells CASSLIPSGRAGNIQYF. In DNA, the CDR3 is TGCGCCAGCAGCTTGATTCCTAGCGGGAGAGCTGGAAACATTCAGTACTTC.

V gene TRBV20-1 combines with J gene TRBJ2-7; 10 bases agree with TRBD1. V shed 1 base and J 0 bases; nucleotides not matched to a gene: 0. Germline assignment: CDR1 DFQATT and CDR2 SNEGSKA (reference sequence). This CDR3 has 14 amino acids. The CDR3 coding sequence is TGCAGTGCTAGAGGGACAGGGGGCTCCTACGAGCAGTACTTC. Protein: CSARGTGGSYEQYF.

The rearrangement links TRBV7-6 to TRBJ2-7; D not resolved. V gave up 4 bases and J gave up 4 bases, with 14 bases separating them. CDR1 and CDR2 (germline): SGHVS, FNYEAQ. This CDR3 has 14 residues. The CDR3 coding sequence is TGTGCCAGCAGCTCCTCCGGACCTGATTACGAGCAGTACTTC. Amino acids: CASSSSGPDYEQYF.

The J gene is TRBJ2-7, the V gene TRBV7-9, with D possibly matching TRBD1 (6 bases). CDR1 and CDR2 from the germline V gene are SEHNR and FQNEAQ (reference sequence). Between the trimmed V and J ends, which lost 5 bases and 5 bases, there was a span of 16 bases. This CDR3 is 14 amino acids long. CDR3 DNA sequence: TGTGCCAGCAGCCTCTGGACAGACACCAACGAGCAGTACTTC. Encoded protein: CASSLWTDTNEQYF.

A few counts support this clonotype. V is TRBV11-1 and J is TRBJ2-7; tentatively, D is TRBD2 (6 bases). The V end was cut by 5 bases, the J end by 2 bases, with 19 bases between. This CDR3 has 16 amino acids. Per the germline V gene, CDR1 is SGHAT and CDR2 is FQDESV (reference sequence). The CDR3: CASSPKIAGYPYEQYF. The CDR3 bases are TGTGCCAGCAGCCCAAAAATTGCGGGGTACCCCTACGAGCAGTACTTC.

The chain combines TRBV9 with TRBJ2-6; TRBD1 might be the D (5 bases). The V end was cut by 0 bases, the J end by 2 bases, with 6 bases between. CDR3 length equals 15 residues. The germline CDR1 and CDR2 sequences are SGDLS and YYNGEE. CDR3 sequence: CASSVEGAGANVLTF. In nucleotides, the CDR3 is TGTGCCAGCAGCGTAGAAGGGGCTGGGGCCAACGTCCTGACTTTC.

The chain recombines TRBV5-1 with TRBJ2-7; 8 positions agree with TRBD1. The J segment lost 0 bases and the V segment lost 5 bases, leaving 10 bases of the junction unmatched. The CDR3 covers 16 residues. In germline, CDR1 is SGHRS, CDR2 YFSETQ. The CDR3 DNA reads as TGCGCCAGCAGACGAACCCCGGGACAGGACTCCTACGAGCAGTACTTC. Translated, it gives CASRRTPGQDSYEQYF. Full variable domain (outside the CDR3, taken from reference TRBV5-1 and TRBJ2-7): KAGVTQTPRYLIKTRGQQVTLSCSPISGHRSVSWYQQTPGQGLQFLFEYFSETQRNKGNFPGRFSGRQFSNSRSEMNVSTLELGDSALYLCASRRTPGQDSYEQYFGPGTRLTVT.

This chain links TRBV10-3 with TRBJ2-1; 12 bases match TRBD2. J was trimmed by 2 bases and V by 6 bases; bases with no gene match: 5. This CDR3 spans 16 amino acids. CDR1 ENHRY and CDR2 SYGVKD come from the germline V gene. CDR3 sequence reads: CAIRGRLAGAYNEQFF. Written as DNA, the CDR3 is TGTGCCATCAGGGGCCGACTAGCGGGAGCCTACAATGAGCAGTTCTTC.

Note on this clonotype: The junction does not match germline at one end; this may be a read error. The chain links TRBV5-1 to TRBJ1-1, with D possibly being TRBD1 (6 bases). The CDR3 sequence is 15 residues long. Germline-derived CDR1 and CDR2 are SGHRS and YFSETQ. CDR3 sequence (DNA): TGCGCTAGCAGCTGGGACATCCTAATGGACACTGAAGCTTTCTTT. Protein: CASSWDILMDTEAFF.

This clonotype has more than one count but fewer than ten. The chain is built from TRBV20-1 and TRBJ2-4; 9 bases line up with TRBD1. Germline CDR1 reads DFQATT; CDR2 reads SNEGSKA (reference sequence). The J segment lost 0 bases and the V segment lost 3 bases, leaving 9 bases of the junction unmatched. The CDR3 has 17 amino acids. In DNA form, the CDR3 reads TGCAGTGCTAGTTTGGGGACAGGGACTCTAGCCAAAAACATTCAGTACTTC. It translates to CSASLGTGTLAKNIQYF.